This T cell receptor (beta chain) was identified in a study of regulatory T cells in long-lasting Graves disease. CDR1 is SGDLS, CDR2 YYNGEE, per germline. V trimming: 4 bases; J trimming: 7 bases; junction bases outside the gene matches: 11. The CDR3 sequence is 16 residues long. The authors built TCR beta libraries using iRepertoire HTBI primers and Arm-PCR of CDR3 regions. TCRdb used MiXCR to reprocess the multiplex PCR reads, holding one entry per CDR3 protein. Here the sample spans a few hundred thousand distinct CDR3 sequences, 13% being singletons. Time point described: newly diagnosed GD, antithyroid drugs for less than 3 months. After RNA was extracted from PBMCs, the TCR library was made from it. These data are also associated with another study on T cells in Graves' hyperthyroidism and ophthalmopathy.

The TCR originated in a man aged 25 to 45 with Graves disease. The sequencing used peripheral blood mononuclear cells (PBMCs), collected at new diagnosis, from a patient treated with antithyroid drugs. The chain carries TRBV9 and TRBJ1-6, with 7 bases identical to TRBD1. CDR3 nucleotides: TGTGCCAGCAGCTTAACCTCCGGGACAGTCAATTCACCCCTCCACTTT. It specifies CASSLTSGTVNSPLHF.